One sample yielded the 3 T cell receptor beta chains listed below, sequenced in a study of hypomethylating agent response in myelodysplastic syndrome. Profiled with immunoSEQ multiplex PCR; TCRdb holds only in-frame clones, not every one. Of about 3,100 clones in the sample, roughly 83% were seen once. The starting material was bone marrow, obtained before or after starting hypomethylating agent treatment for myelodysplastic syndrome (not recorded which). The receptors here all came from a human donor with myelodysplastic syndrome.

The chain has TRBV5-4 and TRBJ1-2; D unresolved. The V end was cut by 0 bases, the J end by 4 bases, with 13 bases between. The CDR3 has 15 amino acids. The germline gives CDR1 SGHNT, CDR2 YYREEE (reference sequence). The CDR3 DNA reads as TGTGCCAGCAGCTTGGAATTCAAAGGCAGCTATGGCTACACCTTC. It codes for CASSLEFKGSYGYTF.

The chain combines TRBV7-3 with TRBJ1-1, with unresolved D. Germline-derived CDR1 and CDR2 are SGHTA and FQGTGA. The CDR3 extends over 11 amino acids. V lost 2 bases to trimming and J lost 11 bases, with 9 bases between them. The CDR3 DNA reads as TGTGCCAGCAGCTTATGGTCCTCGGCTTTCTTT. It is translated as CASSLWSSAFF. Supplemented by reference TRBV7-3 and TRBJ1-1, the full variable domain reads GAGVSQTPSNKVTEKGKYVELRCDPISGHTALYWYRQSLGQGPEFLIYFQGTGAADDSGLPNDRFFAVRPEGSVSTLKIQRTERGDSAVYLCASSLWSSAFFGQGTRLTVV.

The rearrangement links TRBV5-5 to TRBJ2-1; no firm D call. The CDR3 sequence is 13 residues long. CDR1 and CDR2 from the germline V gene are SGHKS and YYEKEE (reference sequence). Trimming cost V 0 bases and J 5 bases, with 6 bases left between them. CDR3 residues: CASSLGPNNEQFF. CDR3 nucleotide sequence: TGTGCCAGCAGCTTGGGACCTAACAATGAGCAGTTCTTC. The full variable domain, in which reference TRBV5-5 and TRBJ2-1 provide the parts outside the CDR3, is DAGVTQSPTHLIKTRGQQVTLRCSPISGHKSVSWYQQVLGQGPQFIFQYYEKEERGRGNFPDRFSARQFPNYSSELNVNALLLGDSALYLCASSLGPNNEQFFGPGTRLTVL.